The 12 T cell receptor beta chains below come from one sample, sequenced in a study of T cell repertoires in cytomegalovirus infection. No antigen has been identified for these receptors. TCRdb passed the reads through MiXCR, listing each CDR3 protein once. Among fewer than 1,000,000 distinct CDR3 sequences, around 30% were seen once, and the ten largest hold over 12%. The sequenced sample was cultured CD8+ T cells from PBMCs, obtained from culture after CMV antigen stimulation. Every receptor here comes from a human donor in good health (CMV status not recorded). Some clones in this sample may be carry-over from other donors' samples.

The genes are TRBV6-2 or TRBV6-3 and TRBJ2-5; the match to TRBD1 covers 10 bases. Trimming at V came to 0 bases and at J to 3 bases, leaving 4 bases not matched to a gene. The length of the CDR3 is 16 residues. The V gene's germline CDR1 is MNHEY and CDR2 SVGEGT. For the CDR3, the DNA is TGTGCCAGCAGTTACTCCGACAGGGGGCTTGAAGAGACCCAGTACTTC. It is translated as CASSYSDRGLEETQYF.

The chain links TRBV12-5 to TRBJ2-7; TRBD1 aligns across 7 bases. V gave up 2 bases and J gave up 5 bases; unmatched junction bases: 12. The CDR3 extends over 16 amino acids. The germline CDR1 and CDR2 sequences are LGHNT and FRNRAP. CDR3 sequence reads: CASGLTGTVYLDEQYF. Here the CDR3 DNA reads TGTGCTAGTGGTTTGACCGGGACAGTTTACTTGGACGAGCAGTACTTC.

DNA of the CDR3: TGTGCCAGCAGCCAAGGGAGGTCGCTCTCCGGATACAATGAGCAGTTCTTC. It yields the protein CASSQGRSLSGYNEQFF. The V gene is TRBV7-9, the J gene TRBJ2-1, with D maybe TRBD2 (6 bases). V dropped 5 bases and J dropped 4 bases, with 21 bases sitting between them. CDR3 size: 17 residues. From germline, CDR1 is SEHNR and CDR2 FQNEAQ (reference sequence).

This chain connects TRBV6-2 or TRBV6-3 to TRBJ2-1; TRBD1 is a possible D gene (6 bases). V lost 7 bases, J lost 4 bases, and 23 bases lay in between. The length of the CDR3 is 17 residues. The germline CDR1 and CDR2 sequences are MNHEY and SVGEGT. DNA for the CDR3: TGTGCCAGCATCGATACCCCGCTGGGACACCAATACAATGAGCAGTTCTTC. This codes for CASIDTPLGHQYNEQFF.

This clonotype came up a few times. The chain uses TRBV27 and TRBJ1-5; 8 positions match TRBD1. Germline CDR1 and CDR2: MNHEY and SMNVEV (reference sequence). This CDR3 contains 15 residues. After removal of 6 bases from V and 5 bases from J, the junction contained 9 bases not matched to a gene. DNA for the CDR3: TGTGCCAGCAGGCGAGCTGGACAGGGCGATCAGCCCCAGCATTTT. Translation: CASRRAGQGDQPQHF.

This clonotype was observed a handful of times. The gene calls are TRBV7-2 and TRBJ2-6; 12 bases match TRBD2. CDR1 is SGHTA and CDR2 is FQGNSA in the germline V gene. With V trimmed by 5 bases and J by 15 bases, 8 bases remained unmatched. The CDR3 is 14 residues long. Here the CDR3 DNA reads TGTGCCAGCAGCAGTGGACTAGCGGGGACCCCCCTGACTTTC. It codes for CASSSGLAGTPLTF.

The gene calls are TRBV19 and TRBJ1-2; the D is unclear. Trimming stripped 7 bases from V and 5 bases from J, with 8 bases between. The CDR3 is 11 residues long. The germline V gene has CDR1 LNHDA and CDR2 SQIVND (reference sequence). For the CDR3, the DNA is TGTGCCAGTACCAACAATTATGGCTACACCTTC. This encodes CASTNNYGYTF.

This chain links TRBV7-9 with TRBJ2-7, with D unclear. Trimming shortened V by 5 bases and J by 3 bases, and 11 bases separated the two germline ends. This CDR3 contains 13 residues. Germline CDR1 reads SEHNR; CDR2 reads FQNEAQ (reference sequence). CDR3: CASSPVGVYEQYF. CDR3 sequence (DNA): TGTGCCAGCAGCCCGGTTGGGGTCTACGAGCAGTACTTC.

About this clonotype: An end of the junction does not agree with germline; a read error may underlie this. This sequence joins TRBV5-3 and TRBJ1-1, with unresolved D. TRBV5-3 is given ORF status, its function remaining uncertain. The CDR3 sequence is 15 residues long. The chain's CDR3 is CASSLEASPFPEAFF. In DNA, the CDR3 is TGTGCCAGCAGCTTAGAGGCCAGCCCGTTCCCTGAAGCTTTCTTT.

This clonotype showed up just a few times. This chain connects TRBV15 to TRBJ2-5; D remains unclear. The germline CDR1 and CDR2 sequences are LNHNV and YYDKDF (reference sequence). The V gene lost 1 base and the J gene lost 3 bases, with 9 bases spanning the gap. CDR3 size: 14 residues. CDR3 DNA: TGTGCCACCAGCAGAGTTCAAGCCAAAGAGACCCAGTACTTC. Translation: CATSRVQAKETQYF.

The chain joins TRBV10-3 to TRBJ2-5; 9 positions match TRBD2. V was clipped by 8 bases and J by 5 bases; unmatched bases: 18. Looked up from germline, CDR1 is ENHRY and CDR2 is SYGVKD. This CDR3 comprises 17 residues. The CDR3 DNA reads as TGTGCCATCGGCGTATATAGGACTAGCGAGCCCCGGGAGACCCAGTACTTC. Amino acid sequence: CAIGVYRTSEPRETQYF.

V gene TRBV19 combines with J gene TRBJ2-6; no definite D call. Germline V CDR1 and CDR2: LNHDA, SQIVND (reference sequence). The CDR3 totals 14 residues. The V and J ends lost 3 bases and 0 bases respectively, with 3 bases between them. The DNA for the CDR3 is TGTGCCAGTAGTATCATCTCTGGGGCCAACGTCCTGACTTTC. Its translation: CASSIISGANVLTF. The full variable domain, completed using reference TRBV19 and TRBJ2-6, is DGGITQSPKYLFRKEGQNVTLSCEQNLNHDAMYWYRQDPGQGLRLIYYSQIVNDFQKGDIAEGYSVSREKKESFPLTVTSAQKNPTAFYLCASSIISGANVLTFGAGSRLTVL.